This T cell receptor (beta chain) originates from a study of control samples from healthy donors and cancer patients (dated by TCRdb to the early 2020s). Comments on this clone: The antigen it binds to is not known. Base qualities were left out, and no much larger clone turns up one base away.

Library method: the immunoSEQ multiplex PCR assay. TCRdb obtained this table from immuneACCESS and retained in-frame rearrangements with V and J assigned. These tables miss some clones; where compared with another copy, unresolved V genes account for less than half of the shortfall, and the remainder is unexplained. The sample yields about 130,000 clones; about 91% were counted once. Roughly 8.8% of the sample is held by the ten biggest clonotypes. The cysteine opens and the phenylalanine closes a CDR3 of 16 amino acids. The entry retains the CDR3 DNA only, 48 bases that are in frame from base 1. Via the germline V gene, CDR1 is SQVTM and CDR2 ANQGSEA. The junction shows trimming of 0 bases on V and 2 bases on J, plus 16 bases between the germline ends.

The chain is encoded by TRBV29-1 joined to TRBJ1-2; TRBD1 is a weak D gene call, 5 bases matching. The sequence came from a man between 18 and 29 years old in good health. Sequenced: blood. This receptor carries the CDR3 CSVEDRERGMNYGYTF. The bases read TGCAGCGTTGAAGATCGTGAGAGGGGTATGAACTATGGCTACACCTTC. The entire variable domain, with the stretches around the CDR3 drawn from the reference TRBV29-1 and TRBJ1-2 proteins, is SAVISQKPSRDICQRGTSLTIQCQVDSQVTMMFWYRQQPGQSLTLIATANQGSEATYESGFVIDKFPISRPNLTFSTLTVSNMSPEDSSIYLCSVEDRERGMNYGYTFGSGTRLTVV.